This TCR beta chain was recovered during a study of technical replicates of blood from a handful of donors. Using immunoSEQ multiplex PCR, the repertoire was profiled, and TCRdb retains in-frame clones only, with some absent. This sample has more than 65,000 clones, with around 95% found just once. Germline V CDR1 and CDR2: SGHVS, FQNEAQ. Trimming took 5 bases from V and 4 from J, leaving 11 bases between them. The CDR3 runs to 14 residues. This rearrangement joins TRBV7-8 to TRBJ1-4, with D perhaps matching TRBD1 (5 bases). Specimen: T cells isolated from PBMCs. The TCR was taken from a human donor in good health. CDR3 sequence: CASSRAGNNEKLFF. CDR3 DNA: TGTGCCAGCAGCCGTGCAGGGAATAATGAAAAACTGTTTTTT.